The 29 T cell receptor beta chains below all came from one sample that was sequenced in a study of read filtering for tumor transcriptome and immune sequencing. This library used roughly 400 ng RNA and molecular barcoded adaptors spanning alpha/delta and beta/gamma chains. Using its own MiXCR run on the reads, TCRdb lists one record per CDR3 protein. The table includes 5,000 to 6,500 distinct CDR3 sequences, 23% detected once. Sequenced sample: a population of CD138-negative cells sorted from bone marrow. The receptors stem from a donor at least 40 years old with multiple myeloma.

In this sample, this clonotype turned up once. One end of the junction does not line up with germline, which may come from a read error. V is TRBV9 and J is TRBJ1-1, with D tentatively TRBD1 (5 bases). This CDR3 region has 17 residues. Germline CDR1 SGDLS, CDR2 YYNGEE. CDR3 bases: TGTGCCAGCAGCGTAGGATCCAGGGTGGACATGAACACTGAAGCTTCCTTT. It encodes CASSVGSRVDMNTEASF.

The V and J genes are TRBV6-2 or TRBV6-3 and TRBJ2-3; perhaps TRBD2 as D (6 bases). Looked up from germline, CDR1 is MNHEY and CDR2 is SVGEGT. Trimming stripped 1 base from V and 2 bases from J, with 10 bases between. This CDR3 spans 15 amino acids. The CDR3 loop reads CASSYWGLNTDTQYF. CDR3 bases: TGTGCCAGCAGTTACTGGGGACTTAACACAGATACGCAGTATTTT.

This clonotype was counted many times. V gene TRBV7-2 combines with J gene TRBJ2-2, with D maybe TRBD2 (5 bases). Trimming left V 5 bases short and J 4 bases short, with 14 bases between. This CDR3 contains 15 residues. The germline gives CDR1 SGHTA, CDR2 FQGNSA. The DNA for the CDR3 is TGTGCCAGCAGCGATGCAAGGAGGCCCACCGGGGAGCTGTTTTTT. Translating gives CASSDARRPTGELFF.

This clonotype was counted only a few times. The J gene is TRBJ2-7, the V gene TRBV24-1; possible D gene TRBD1, 5 bases. Germline assignment: CDR1 KGHDR and CDR2 SFDVKD. This CDR3 spans 13 amino acids. Between the trimmed V and J ends, which lost 6 bases and 0 bases, there was a span of 8 bases. CDR3 in DNA: TGTGCCACCAGTACCGACAGCTCCTACGAGCAGTACTTC. Translation: CATSTDSSYEQYF.

As concerns this clonotype: At one of its ends the junction is not consistent with the germline gene, which may arise from a read error. This chain links TRBV7-3 with TRBJ1-6; D is uncertain. The length of the CDR3 is 13 residues. In germline, CDR1 is SGHTA, CDR2 FQGTGA. CDR3 protein: CASCLVRDSPLHF. The CDR3 DNA reads TGTGCCAGCTGCTTAGTGAGGGATTCACCCCTCCACTTT.

In regard to this clonotype: A far larger clone is one nucleotide away, so this likely arose from a read error. The conserved final phenylalanine or tryptophan is absent from the CDR3, which likely points to a read error. The chain recombines TRBV6-5 with TRBJ1-1, with a weak D call TRBD1 (5 bases). Trimming took 6 bases from V and 5 from J, leaving 13 bases between them. This CDR3 is built from 13 residues. Germline CDR1 reads MNHEY; CDR2 reads SVGAGI. As DNA, the CDR3 is TGTGCCAGCAGCGGTGAGGGGATGACTGAAGCTTTCCTT. It yields the protein CASSGEGMTEAFL.

In its sample, this clonotype was seen many times. The V call is TRBV11-2, the J call TRBJ2-1, with 7 bases fitting TRBD1. Germline values: CDR1 SGHAT, CDR2 FQNNGV. V was pared by 5 bases and J by 9 bases, with 16 bases of the junction left unmatched. The CDR3 extends over 16 amino acids. CDR3 sequence (DNA): TGTGCCAGCAGCCTGACAGGGCTCCATCGAACCGGTGAGCAGTTCTTC. Protein sequence: CASSLTGLHRTGEQFF. The full variable domain, with the rest looked up from reference TRBV11-2 and TRBJ2-1, is EAGVAQSPRYKIIEKRQSVAFWCNPISGHATLYWYQQILGQGPKLLIQFQNNGVVDDSQLPKDRFSAERLKGVDSTLKIQPAKLEDSAVYLCASSLTGLHRTGEQFFGPGTRLTVL.

The chain joins TRBV29-1 to TRBJ1-4; no clear D gene. V lost 0 bases and J lost 7, with 3 bases in between. Germline V gives CDR1 SQVTM, CDR2 ANQGSEA. CDR3 length: 11 amino acids. CDR3 protein: CSVEEGEKLFF. CDR3 DNA sequence: TGCAGCGTTGAAGAAGGTGAAAAACTGTTTTTT.

On this clonotype: A read error is the likely source, as a far larger clone sits one nucleotide away. J is TRBJ2-5 and V is TRBV7-9, with 9 positions matching TRBD2. This CDR3 contains 17 residues. Per germline, CDR1 SEHNR and CDR2 FQNEAQ (reference sequence). J gave up 2 bases and V 8 bases, and 15 bases lay outside the gene matches. The CDR3 spells CASPPLGGGVFQETQYF. The DNA for the CDR3 is TGTGCCAGCCCCCCCCTTGGCGGGGGGGTATTTCAAGAGACCCAGTACTTC.

On this clonotype: A read error may produce the germline difference seen at one junction end. This chain uses TRBV5-4 with TRBJ2-7, with a tentative D call TRBD2 (5 bases). Germline CDR1 SGHNT, CDR2 YYREEE (reference sequence). CDR3 length equals 14 residues. In nucleotides, the CDR3 is TGTGCCAGCATCAAAGCCGACTACTCCTATGAGCAGTACTTC. Translated: CASIKADYSYEQYF.

On this clonotype itself: It may be a read error: a sequence one base away is much more abundant. The V call is TRBV7-2, the J call TRBJ2-5; the D gene is possibly TRBD1 (7 bases). The CDR3 runs to 16 residues. Germline values: CDR1 SGHTA, CDR2 FQGNSA. The CDR3 loop is CVSSPPSQGGMETQYF. CDR3 nucleotide sequence: TGTGTCAGCAGCCCCCCGAGTCAGGGGGGCATGGAGACCCAGTACTTC.

Regarding this clonotype: A far larger clone is off by one base, so a read error is likely. This chain links TRBV6-5 with TRBJ2-1; D is unresolved. V was trimmed by 4 bases and J by 2 bases, leaving 15 bases between them. Germline V gives CDR1 MNHEY, CDR2 SVGAGI. The CDR3 loop spans 16 amino acids. The CDR3 loop is CASSSGWRRPYNEQFF. The CDR3 DNA follows: TGTGCCAGCAGTTCCGGGTGGAGACGGCCCTACAATGAGCAGTTCTTC.

At least ten counts were recorded for this clonotype. CDR3 nucleotides: TGCAGTGCTAGCAGGGACAGCACCTCCTATGGCTACACCTTC. As protein: CSASRDSTSYGYTF. The rearrangement links TRBV20-1 to TRBJ1-2; TRBD1 aligns across 7 bases. Germline V gene sequence: CDR1 DFQATT, CDR2 SNEGSKA (reference sequence). V lost 3 bases to trimming and J lost 4 bases; unmatched junction nucleotides: 8. CDR3 size: 14 residues.

This clonotype was counted between two and nine times. The chain is built from TRBV18 and TRBJ2-1; D is undetermined. Germline V gives CDR1 KGHSH, CDR2 LQKENI. The CDR3 totals 13 residues. V lost 5 bases and J 8 bases, leaving 13 bases between the germline ends. CDR3 amino acids: CASSRSPRHEQFF. The CDR3 DNA follows: TGTGCCAGCTCAAGGTCGCCGCGTCATGAGCAGTTCTTC.

The sample holds many counts of this clonotype. The chain combines TRBV7-2 with TRBJ2-7; perhaps TRBD2 as D (6 bases). Trimming shortened V by 2 bases and J by 5 bases, and 16 bases separated the two germline ends. CDR1 and CDR2 (germline): SGHTA, FQGNSA. The CDR3 covers 15 residues. DNA of the CDR3: TGTGCCAGCAGCTTATTAGCCGGGACTCCAAACGAGCAGTACTTC. Protein: CASSLLAGTPNEQYF.

About this clonotype itself: No conserved phenylalanine or tryptophan is present at the end of the CDR3, so a read error is the likely explanation. This chain links TRBV20-1 with TRBJ2-7; weak D call: TRBD1 (5 bases). Germline CDR1 reads DFQATT; CDR2 reads SNEGSKA (reference sequence). This CDR3 has 13 amino acids. V lost 6 bases to trimming and J lost 3 bases, with 15 bases between them. This CDR3 reads CSATGTVSYEQYS. Here the CDR3 DNA reads TGCAGTGCCACAGGTACGGTCAGCTACGAGCAGTACTCC.

This clonotype was recorded many times. The rearrangement joins TRBV6-5 to TRBJ2-3; D possibly corresponds to TRBD2 (5 bases). The CDR3 has 15 amino acids. Germline CDR1 reads MNHEY; CDR2 reads SVGAGI. Trimming left V 0 bases short and J 3 bases short, with 10 bases between. The CDR3, as DNA: TGTGCCAGCAGTTACTCGAGCGGATGGACAGATACGCAGTATTTT. Protein: CASSYSSGWTDTQYF.

The sample holds many counts of this clonotype. This chain connects TRBV4-3 to TRBJ1-6, with TRBD1 as a possible D gene (5 bases). V was trimmed by 0 bases and J by 9 bases, leaving 15 bases between them. Germline V lookup: CDR1 LGHNA, CDR2 YSLEER. This CDR3 has 16 amino acids. The CDR3 sequence is CASSQDVGDSVSPLHF. As DNA, the CDR3 is TGCGCCAGCAGCCAAGATGTAGGGGACTCGGTTTCACCCCTCCACTTT.

The V call is TRBV29-1, the J call TRBJ2-7; no clear D gene. CDR1 SQVTM and CDR2 ANQGSEA come from the germline V gene. CDR3 size: 11 residues. The CDR3 bases are TGCATCGTCGCCGGTGTATACGAGCAGTACTTC. Translation gives CIVAGVYEQYF.

In its sample, this clonotype was seen many times. The gene calls are TRBV20-1 and TRBJ2-7; a possible D gene is TRBD2 (6 bases). The CDR3 extends over 16 amino acids. Trimming left V 0 bases short and J 0 bases short, with 15 bases between. Germline V CDR1 and CDR2: DFQATT, SNEGSKA (reference sequence). In nucleotides, the CDR3 is TGCAGTGCTAGAGATTCCGGGACTTCTAGCTCCTACGAGCAGTACTTC. This sequence encodes CSARDSGTSSSYEQYF.

This clonotype was recorded a few times. CDR3 amino acids: CASSYNSVVDTQYF. The CDR3 region has the DNA TGTGCCAGCAGTTACAACAGCGTCGTGGATACGCAGTATTTT. The chain links TRBV6-2 or TRBV6-3 to TRBJ2-3; D is unclear. Germline CDR1 MNHEY, CDR2 SVGEGT. Trimming took off 2 bases at V and 6 bases at J, with 12 bases between the two ends. CDR3 size: 14 residues.

The DNA for the CDR3 is TGTGCCAGCATCGGACGAGGGGCTAAGGCTTTCTTT. Protein sequence: CASIGRGAKAFF. The rearrangement joins TRBV6-2 or TRBV6-3 to TRBJ1-1; D perhaps matches TRBD1 (5 bases). CDR1 and CDR2 from the germline V gene are MNHEY and SVGEGT. Trimming removed 7 bases from V and 11 bases from J, with 17 bases in between. The CDR3 contains 12 residues.

In its sample, this clonotype ranks as medium-sized (0.01 to 0.1%). The chain employs TRBV21-1 and TRBJ2-1; the table's D call, TRBD2, has no DNA check behind it. TRBV21-1 is noted as a pseudogene. This CDR3 contains 14 residues. The CDR3 sequence is CASRTLRGPNEQFF. Written as DNA, the CDR3 is TGTGCCAGCAGGACGCTCCGCGGCCCCAATGAGCAGTTCTTC.

This clonotype came up many times. The chain carries TRBV14 and TRBJ1-1, with D unclear. Germline CDR1 reads SGHDN; CDR2 reads FVKESK. Between the trimmed V and J ends, which lost 0 bases and 4 bases, there was a span of 12 bases. This CDR3 has 15 residues. This CDR3 reads CASSQEGIHLTEAFF. The CDR3 nucleotides read TGTGCCAGCAGCCAAGAAGGGATCCACCTCACTGAAGCTTTCTTT.

Note on this clonotype: Only one base separates this from a far larger clonotype, so it likely reflects a read error. The chain is built from TRBV11-3 and TRBJ2-3; a weak D match, TRBD2 (5 bases). CDR3 length: 13 residues. CDR1 is SGHNT and CDR2 is YENEEA in the germline V gene. The CDR3 protein is CASSLVRGDTLYF. Here the CDR3 DNA reads TGTGCCAGCAGCTTAGTCCGGGGAGATACGCTGTATTTT.

A note on this clonotype: A far larger clone is one nucleotide away, so this likely arose from a read error. This chain connects TRBV12-3 or TRBV12-4 to TRBJ2-1, with 11 bases aligning to TRBD2. The trim removed 8 bases at V and 9 bases at J, leaving 12 bases unmatched. The CDR3 covers 15 residues. The CDR3 loop is CASRLLAGAIGEQFF. The CDR3, as DNA: TGTGCCAGCCGCCTACTAGCGGGAGCGATTGGTGAGCAGTTCTTC.

The table lists this clonotype with many counts. This chain joins TRBV6-6 and TRBJ2-5; D might be TRBD1 or TRBD2, each matching 5 bases. The length of the CDR3 is 16 residues. From germline, CDR1 is MNHNY and CDR2 SVGAGI (reference sequence). The V gene lost 7 bases and the J gene lost 5 bases, with 23 bases spanning the gap. CDR3 in amino acids: CASTHMGDLFGETQYF. CDR3 nucleotide sequence: TGTGCCAGCACCCACATGGGGGACCTCTTTGGGGAGACCCAGTACTTC.

J is TRBJ1-3 and V is TRBV14; D not resolved. The CDR3 is 14 amino acids. In germline, CDR1 is SGHDN, CDR2 FVKESK. The V and J ends lost 0 bases and 7 bases respectively, with 10 bases between them. The CDR3, as DNA: TGTGCCAGCAGCCAAGACACCCTTAGGAACACCATATATTTT. This codes for CASSQDTLRNTIYF. Full variable domain (outside the CDR3, taken from reference TRBV14 and TRBJ1-3): EAGVTQFPSHSVIEKGQTVTLRCDPISGHDNLYWYRRVMGKEIKFLLHFVKESKQDESGMPNNRFLAERTGGTYSTLKVQPAELEDSGVYFCASSQDTLRNTIYFGEGSWLTVV.

Worth noting for this clonotype: Without the conserved terminal phenylalanine or tryptophan, this CDR3 likely stems from a read error. V gene TRBV7-9 combines with J gene TRBJ2-7; D is possibly TRBD1 (5 bases). The CDR3 totals 14 residues. Germline values: CDR1 SEHNR, CDR2 FQNEAQ (reference sequence). CDR3 protein: CPSSLLLGRYEQYS. The CDR3 nucleotides read TGTCCCAGCAGCTTACTCCTGGGGCGCTACGAGCAGTACTCC.